This TCR beta chain was captured by sequencing in a study of metastatic and nonmetastatic thyroid tumors. As for the study in general: Malignant and benign thyroid patients had repertoires compared in peripheral blood and tumor or nodule tissue. Broader study findings: Benign nodules were reported to have significantly lower TCR beta diversity than malignant thyroid tumors, in blood and tumor.

This CDR3 is built from 15 residues. Looked up from germline, CDR1 is DFQATT and CDR2 is SNEGSKA (reference sequence). After removal of 1 base from V and 4 bases from J, the junction contained 6 bases not matched to a gene. How the authors handled the data: A papillary thyroid cancer distant-metastasis classifier was built from CDR3 differences across clinicopathological groups. MiXCR re-clonotyped the PCR reads for TCRdb. Clone size and V and J calls follow TCRdb, not the original study. This table has some 16,000 clones, approximately 30% appearing once. To note about this clone: The antigen is not known.

Every patient underwent thyroid surgery untreated. The sequence derives from a female donor with papillary thyroid cancer or a benign thyroid nodule (not recorded which). Some clones in this sample may be carry-over from other donors' samples. The sequencing input was tumor tissue. The chain recombines TRBV20-1 with TRBJ2-1, with 8 nucleotides matching TRBD1. CDR3 bases: TGCAGTGCTAGAGCGTACAGGGGGATTTACAATGAGCAGTTCTTC. Amino acid sequence: CSARAYRGIYNEQFF.